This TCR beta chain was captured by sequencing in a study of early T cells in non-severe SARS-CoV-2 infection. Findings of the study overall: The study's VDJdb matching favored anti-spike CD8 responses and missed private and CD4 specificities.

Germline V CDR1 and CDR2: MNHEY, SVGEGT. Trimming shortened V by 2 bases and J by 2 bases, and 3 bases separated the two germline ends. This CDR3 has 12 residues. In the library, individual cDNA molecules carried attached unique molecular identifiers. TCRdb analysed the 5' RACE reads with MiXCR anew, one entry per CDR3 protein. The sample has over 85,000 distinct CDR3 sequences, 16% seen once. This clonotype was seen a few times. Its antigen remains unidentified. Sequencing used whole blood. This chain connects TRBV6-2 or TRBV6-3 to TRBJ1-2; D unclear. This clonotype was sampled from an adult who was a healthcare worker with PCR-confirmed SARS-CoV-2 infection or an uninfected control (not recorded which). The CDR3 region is CASSYSNYGYTF. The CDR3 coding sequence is TGTGCCAGCAGTTACAGCAACTATGGCTACACCTTC.